This is a list of T cell receptor beta chains from one sample in a study of T-cell memory formation after mild COVID-19. One entry per CDR3 protein results from TCRdb running MiXCR on the 5' RACE reads. Here the sample spans roughly 190,000 distinct CDR3 sequences, approximately 16% being singletons. The sample consisted of PBMCs or a T cell subset sorted from them (not recorded which). All receptors come from an adult woman who had mild COVID-19 (a few samples of this study predate the infection). Cell type and time point are not known. The CDR3 runs from the conserved cysteine through the conserved F or W. D genes are given only for firm matches. A clone size is listed for some rows: how often the clone was seen (once, few, many), or a class if it is expanded.

TRBJ1-2	many	NA	TRBV7-9	TGTGCCAGCAGCGGCTATAGGGGCTCGGACTATGGCTACACCTTC	CASSGYRGSDYGYTF
TRBJ1-4	NA	NA	TRBV5-8	TGTGCCAGCAGCCCCGGGACCCCGCCAATGGAGGGAAAACTGTTTTTT	CASSPGTPPMEGKLFF
TRBJ2-7	many	TRBD2	TRBV29-1	TGCAGCGTTGCGTCTTCTAGCGGGAGATCAACCTACGAGCAGTACTTC	CSVASSSGRSTYEQYF
TRBJ2-3	NA	NA	TRBV6-1	TGTGCCAGCAGTGAACCAGGGGATGAGGCAGATACGCAGTATTTT	CASSEPGDEADTQYF
TRBJ2-3	few	TRBD2	TRBV6-2/TRBV6-3	TGTGCCAGAAAAAGCGGGAGGGGCCCAGATACGCAGTATTTT	CARKSGRGPDTQYF
TRBJ2-2	NA	TRBD1	TRBV20-1	TGCAGTGCTAGTCCGACAGGGCAGATAGGGGAGCTGTTTTTT	CSASPTGQIGELFF
TRBJ1-1	few	NA	TRBV7-2	TGTGCCAGCAGGCTAGGTGGGCAGCGGGCCCTTGAAGCTTTCTTT	CASRLGGQRALEAFF
TRBJ2-5	NA	TRBD1	TRBV9	TGTGCCAGCAGCGTCCAGACAGGGGGCAGCGATACGCAGTACTTC	CASSVQTGGSDTQYF
TRBJ2-3	NA	TRBD1	TRBV7-6	TGTGCCAGCAGCTTAGAAGGGGACAGGGGTTCAGATACGCAGTATTTT	CASSLEGDRGSDTQYF
TRBJ2-2	few	NA	TRBV12-3/TRBV12-4	TGTGCCAGCAGTTTAGCCAGGCACACCGGGGAGCTGTTTTTT	CASSLARHTGELFF
TRBJ2-3	NA	NA	TRBV5-1	TGCGCCAGCAGCTTGGCTGGTGGAGCGGGCCGCACAGATACGCAGTATTTT	CASSLAGGAGRTDTQYF
TRBJ1-1	NA	NA	TRBV12-3/TRBV12-4	TGTGCCAGCACCACAGTCTGGAAACTTGGTGAAGCTTTCTTT	CASTTVWKLGEAFF
TRBJ2-7	NA	TRBD2	TRBV6-5	TGTGCCAGCAGTCCTATAGCGGGAAAGCAGTACTTC	CASSPIAGKQYF
TRBJ2-3	NA	TRBD2	TRBV20-1	TGCAGTGCTGAGCATAGCGGGAGGCCCGGGGGTACGCAGTATTTT	CSAEHSGRPGGTQYF
TRBJ1-1	few	NA	TRBV20-1	TGCAGTGCTAGAGGTGGACACTCGCGCACTGAAGCTTTCTTT	CSARGGHSRTEAFF
TRBJ1-1	few	NA	TRBV4-1	TGCGCCAGCAGCGCTGCCCCGGGACTCCGATTGACCATGAACACTGAAGCTTTCTTT	CASSAAPGLRLTMNTEAFF
TRBJ1-2	few	NA	TRBV24-1	TGTGCCACCAGTGATCCCTTCGGGGGCTACACCTTC	CATSDPFGGYTF
TRBJ2-1	few	NA	TRBV12-3/TRBV12-4	TGTGCCAGCAGTCCGGTTCGAAGGGCGAGCTCCTACAATGAGCAGTTCTTC	CASSPVRRASSYNEQFF
TRBJ1-6	NA	NA	TRBV5-1	TGCGCCAGCAGCTTGGCGGCAGATCTTAATTCACCCCTCCACTTT	CASSLAADLNSPLHF
TRBJ2-3	few	NA	TRBV20-1	TGCAGTGCTAGAGACAACAGGGACCGCACAGATACGCAGTATTTT	CSARDNRDRTDTQYF
TRBJ1-3	many	NA	TRBV11-1	TGTGCCAGCAGCCTACGGACAGCGGGAAACACCATATATTTT	CASSLRTAGNTIYF
TRBJ2-1	few	NA	TRBV12-3/TRBV12-4	TGTGCCAGCAGTCCCGGACCGACCTACAATGAGCAGTTCTTC	CASSPGPTYNEQFF
TRBJ1-4	few	TRBD1	TRBV6-5	TGTGCCAGCAGTTACGGCGGCAGGGGGCTCGGGTCGACTAATGAAAAACTGTTTTTT	CASSYGGRGLGSTNEKLFF
TRBJ1-1	NA	NA	TRBV9	TGTGCCACCAAATTGAACAGGGAAGACACTGAAGCTTTCTTT	CATKLNREDTEAFF
TRBJ1-2	NA	TRBD1	TRBV20-1	TGCAGTACAACCGGGACAGGAACAGGGGGCTACACCTTC	CSTTGTGTGGYTF
TRBJ1-5	NA	NA	TRBV12-3/TRBV12-4	TGTGCCAGCAGTGGACAGCTCAATCAGCCCCAGCATTTT	CASSGQLNQPQHF
TRBJ1-2	NA	NA	TRBV30	TGTGCCGGAGGTTTTCGAAGGGGTTCGCTTAGTGGCTACACCTTC	CAGGFRRGSLSGYTF
TRBJ1-1	NA	TRBD1	TRBV5-1	TGCGCCAGCAGCACCGACAGGGTGTTGCGGTCTGAAGCTTTCTTT	CASSTDRVLRSEAFF
TRBJ2-7	few	TRBD2	TRBV10-3	TGTGCCATCAGTGACACGACTAGCGGGAGAAGGTCAGAGCAGTACTTC	CAISDTTSGRRSEQYF
TRBJ2-7	few	TRBD2	TRBV15	TGTGCCACCAGCGCCCGGGGGGGGTCCGAGCAGTACTTC	CATSARGGSEQYF
TRBJ1-5	few	TRBD1	TRBV5-1	TGCGCCAGCAGCTACGCTGACCCCCTTATAATCCTCCGGGACAGGGGGGCCTCGGAGCCCCAGCATTTT	CASSYADPLIILRDRGASEPQHF
TRBJ2-1	few	NA	TRBV6-1	TGTGCCATCAAGCCCAGGGGGGGATCCATCGATGAGCAGTTCTTC	CAIKPRGGSIDEQFF
TRBJ1-2	NA	NA	TRBV15	TGTGCCACCAGCAGAGATCGCGACGGTGGCTACACCTTC	CATSRDRDGGYTF
TRBJ2-1	few	TRBD2	TRBV5-4	TGTGCCAGCAGCTTGGGGACTAGCGGGGGGGCCAATGAGCAGTTCTTC	CASSLGTSGGANEQFF
TRBJ1-2	once	NA	TRBV11-2	TGTGCCAGCAGCGACCCAGGGAGGTACTTTGGCTACACCTTC	CASSDPGRYFGYTF